This TCR beta chain was identified during a study of post-analysis software for immune sequencing data. Study-wide background: Progressive-relapsing, secondary progressive and relapsing-remitting multiple sclerosis were among the disease courses included. Study-level results: A handful of TRBV segments were significantly more frequent in patients than in controls. TRBV5-6, TRBV5-1 and TRBV20-1 were among these segments. Comparison with controls showed significantly lower normalized Chao1 diversity in multiple sclerosis patients.

This clonotype was picked up a small number of times. Its antigen is not identified. There are 13 residues in the CDR3. Trimming left V 6 bases short and J 2 bases short, with 13 bases between. Germline V CDR1 and CDR2: DFQATT, SNEGSKA (reference sequence). Tagging with unique molecular identifiers was a feature of the TCR beta cDNA libraries. The source material, roughly 0.9 to 11 million T cells, gave rise to about 460,000 cDNA molecules. TCRdb re-derived calls from the PCR reads in MiXCR, one entry per CDR3 protein. The table shows approximately 730,000 distinct CDR3 sequences, with 35% to 55% occurring only once.

The chain is built from TRBV20-1 and TRBJ2-5; D is unclear. The receptor's source is a girl aged 5-17 years with multiple sclerosis. The sample taken for sequencing was blood. The CDR3, as DNA: TGCAGTGCCCGGACCTACGGGCAAGAGACCCAGTACTTC. Protein sequence: CSARTYGQETQYF.